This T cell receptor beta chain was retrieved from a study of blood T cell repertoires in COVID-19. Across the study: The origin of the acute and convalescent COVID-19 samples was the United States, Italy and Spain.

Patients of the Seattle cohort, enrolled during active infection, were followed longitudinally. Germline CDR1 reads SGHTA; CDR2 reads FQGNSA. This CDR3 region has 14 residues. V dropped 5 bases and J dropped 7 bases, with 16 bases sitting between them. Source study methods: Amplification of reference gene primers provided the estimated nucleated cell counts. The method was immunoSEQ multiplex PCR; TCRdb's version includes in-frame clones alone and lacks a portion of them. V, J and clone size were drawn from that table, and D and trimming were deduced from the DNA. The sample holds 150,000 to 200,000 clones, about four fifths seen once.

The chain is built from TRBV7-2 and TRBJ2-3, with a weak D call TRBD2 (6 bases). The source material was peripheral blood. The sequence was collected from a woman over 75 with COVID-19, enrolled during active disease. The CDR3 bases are TGTGCCAGCAGCCAGGGCCAGGCGGGGAATACGCAGTATTTT. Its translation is CASSQGQAGNTQYF.